This TCR beta chain was sequenced during a study of blood T cell repertoires in COVID-19. Original data processing: Reference gene primers were amplified, and this amplification served to estimate nucleated cell counts. Sequencing was performed with immunoSEQ multiplex PCR; in TCRdb, only in-frame clones are kept and a portion is missing. The D gene and trimming were derived from the DNA, and the V and J assignments and clone size from that table. The sample records some 200,000 clones, approximately 87% being singletons. The CDR3 extends over 13 amino acids. V was shortened by 1 base and J by 3 bases, with 4 bases between the two germline ends. From germline, CDR1 is MGHRA and CDR2 YSYEKL.

The TCR sequence derives from a woman between 45 and 65 years old with acute or convalescent COVID-19. The rearrangement links TRBV4-1 to TRBJ1-3, with D hard to call. Sample: peripheral blood. Written as DNA, the CDR3 is TGCGCCAGCAGCCAAGCGTTTGGAAACACCATATATTTT. Protein product: CASSQAFGNTIYF.